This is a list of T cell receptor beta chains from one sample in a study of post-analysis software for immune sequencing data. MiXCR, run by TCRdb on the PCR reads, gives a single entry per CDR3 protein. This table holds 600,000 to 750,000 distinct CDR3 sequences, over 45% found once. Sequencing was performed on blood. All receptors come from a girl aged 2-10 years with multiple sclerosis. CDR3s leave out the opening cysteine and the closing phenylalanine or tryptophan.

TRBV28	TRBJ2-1	ASSLGGLAGGYNEQF
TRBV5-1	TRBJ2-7	ASSLGQGAAYEQY
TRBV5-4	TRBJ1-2	ASSLRGGDYGYT
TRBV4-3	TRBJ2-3	ASSQGLAGGDLPDTQY
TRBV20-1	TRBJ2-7	SAAAPQGPYEQY
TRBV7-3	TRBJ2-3	ASSPGQTTDTQY
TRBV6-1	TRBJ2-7	ASSQSAGGTYEQY
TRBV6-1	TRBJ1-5	ASSEGGGSNQPQH
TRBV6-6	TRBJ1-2	ASSQDRVDGYT
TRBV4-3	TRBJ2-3	ASSQVSGGERTDTQY
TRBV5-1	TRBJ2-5	ASSLGGRGEETQY
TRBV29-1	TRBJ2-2	SVETPNTGELF
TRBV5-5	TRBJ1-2	ASSLTGGDGYT
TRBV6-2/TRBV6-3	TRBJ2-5	ASSPLGGAIQETQY
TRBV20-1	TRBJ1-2	SAASGTGWRVGYT
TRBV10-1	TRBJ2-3	ASSDSSGTACTDTQY
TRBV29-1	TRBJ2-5	SVVGIQETQY
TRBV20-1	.	SVTTGSTLAKSIQY
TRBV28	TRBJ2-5	ASSTGLRASLKY
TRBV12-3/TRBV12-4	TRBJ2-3	ASRPSGGDVDTQY
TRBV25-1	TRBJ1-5	ASSGSAGLGQPQH
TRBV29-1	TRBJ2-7	SVGVPYEQY
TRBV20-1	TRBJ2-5	SAASGGAETQY
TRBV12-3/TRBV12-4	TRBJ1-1	ASSGTGWEKTEAF
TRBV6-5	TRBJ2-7	ASGYSRGQGLHEQY
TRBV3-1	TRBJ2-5	ASSRGQIQETQY
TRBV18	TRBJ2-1	ASYLAESSYNEQF
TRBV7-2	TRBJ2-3	ASGFPGLAGGPASTDTQY
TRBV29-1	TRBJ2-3	SVAKQESTDTQY
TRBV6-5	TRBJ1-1	ASSYQGIAF
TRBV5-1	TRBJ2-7	ASSFGAGGYEQY
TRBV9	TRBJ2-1	ASSGGGLAGVGEQF
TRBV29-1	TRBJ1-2	SVGNPGYGYT
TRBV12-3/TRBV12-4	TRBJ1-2	ASSARQGHYGYT
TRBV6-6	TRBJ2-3	ASSYGRGDGTDTQY
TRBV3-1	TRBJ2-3	ASSQDGRGGADTQY
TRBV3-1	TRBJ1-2	ASSQLFGYT
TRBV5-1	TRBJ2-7	ASSASGTSYEQY
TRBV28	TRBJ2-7	ASTSPGQGSYEQY
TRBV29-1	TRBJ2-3	SVEDVAGVTQY
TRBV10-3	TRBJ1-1	AISGQPNTEAF
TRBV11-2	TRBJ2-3	ASSLDNTQY
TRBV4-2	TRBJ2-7	ASSHVSQGPPYEQY
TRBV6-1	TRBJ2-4	ASSERSRLAKNIQY
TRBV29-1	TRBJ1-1	SVAGQGGTEAF
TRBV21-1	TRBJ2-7	ASSKALGRGREQY
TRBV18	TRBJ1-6	ASSPLRNSPLH
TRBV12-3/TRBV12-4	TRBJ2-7	ASSLFSWEQY
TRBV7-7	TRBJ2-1	ASSLGNGPNEQF
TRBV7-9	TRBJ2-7	ASSVSGGAHSYEQY
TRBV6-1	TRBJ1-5	ASSEAHGWTQH
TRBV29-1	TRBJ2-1	SSRGGGNEQF
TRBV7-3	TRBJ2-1	ASTLSQGSYNEQF
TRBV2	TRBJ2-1	ASSRAGGYEQF